These 18 T cell receptor beta chains came from one sample sequenced in a study of cytomegalovirus exposure and HLA in healthy donors. 60 Vbeta and 13 Jbeta primers were used in PCR. TCRdb keeps only in-frame clones here, not all; method: immunoSEQ multiplex PCR. The sample carries around 68,000 clones, around 74% recorded once. Sequencing input: PBMCs. Source of these receptors: a woman aged 30 to 39 in good health and CMV-seropositive.

The chain uses TRBV28 and TRBJ1-2; possible D gene TRBD1, 6 bases. Germline CDR1 reads MDHEN; CDR2 reads SYDVKM. The length of the CDR3 is 15 residues. The V gene lost 1 base and the J gene lost 4 bases, with 13 bases spanning the gap. The CDR3 is CASSLLGALSYGYTF. The DNA for the CDR3 is TGTGCCAGCAGTTTATTGGGGGCCCTCTCCTATGGCTACACCTTC.

V is TRBV29-1 and J is TRBJ1-2, with 9 bases aligning to TRBD1. Germline V gene sequence: CDR1 SQVTM, CDR2 ANQGSEA. Trimming at V came to 6 bases and at J to 6 bases, leaving 5 bases not matched to a gene. The CDR3 contains 12 residues. The chain's CDR3 is CSVNRGQNGYTF. CDR3 sequence (DNA): TGCAGCGTCAACAGGGGGCAGAATGGCTACACCTTC.

This clone was found once. A read error may account for a junction end that differs from germline. The rearrangement uses TRBV7-7 and TRBJ2-6, with 9 bases lining up with TRBD1. Germline CDR1 is SSHAT and CDR2 is FNYEAQ (reference sequence). The CDR3 has 20 residues. As DNA, the CDR3 is TGTGCTAGCAGCTTTCACACCGCCCGGGACAGGGACTCTGGGGCCAACGTCCTGACTTTC. Its protein is CASSFHTARDRDSGANVLTF.

The chain is built from TRBV6-5 and TRBJ1-4, with TRBD1 as a possible D gene (6 bases). V lost 5 bases, J lost 5 bases, and 12 bases lay in between. This CDR3 region has 14 residues. Germline CDR1 and CDR2: MNHEY and SVGAGI. Written as DNA, the CDR3 is TGTGCCAGCAGTCCCGACAGGTCGAATGAAAAACTGTTTTTT. This codes for CASSPDRSNEKLFF.

V gene TRBV4-1 combines with J gene TRBJ1-1; D not resolved. The CDR3 is 15 amino acids. The V end lost 4 bases, the J end lost 1 base, and 13 bases lay between the germline ends. From germline, CDR1 is MGHRA and CDR2 YSYEKL. For the CDR3, the DNA is TGCGCCAGCAGCCGCGAGTACCCCTCGAACACTGAAGCTTTCTTT. Translating it yields CASSREYPSNTEAFF.

V gene TRBV28 combines with J gene TRBJ2-4; 9 nucleotides align to TRBD2. V dropped 5 bases and J dropped 9; count of bases not matched to a gene: 11. Germline assignment: CDR1 MDHEN and CDR2 SYDVKM. The CDR3 has 15 residues. The CDR3 here is CASSPGTSSESIQYF. CDR3 coding DNA: TGTGCCAGCAGTCCGGGGACTAGCAGTGAGAGCATTCAGTACTTC.

V gene TRBV16 combines with J gene TRBJ2-1, with D unresolved. The germline V gene has CDR1 KGHSY and CDR2 FQNENV. CDR3 size: 13 residues. Between the trimmed V and J ends, which lost 4 bases and 9 bases, there was a span of 13 bases. CDR3 nucleotide sequence: TGTGCCAGCAGCCGGGCAGAGCTGCGTGAGCAGTTCTTC. As protein: CASSRAELREQFF.

In its sample, this clone was seen once. The chain joins TRBV28 to TRBJ2-5; D unresolved. The CDR3 has 11 residues. The V gene lost 4 bases and the J gene lost 6 bases, with 6 bases spanning the gap. The germline gives CDR1 MDHEN, CDR2 SYDVKM. The CDR3 DNA follows: TGTGCCAGCAGTTCTACGCAGACCCAGTACTTC. Amino acids: CASSSTQTQYF.

The table lists this clone with a few counts. The chain has TRBV6-5 and TRBJ1-1, with 9 bases aligning to TRBD1. The CDR3 has 14 amino acids. Germline V gene lookup returns CDR1 MNHEY and CDR2 SVGAGI. With 5 bases clipped from V and 6 bases from J, the junction kept 7 bases outside the gene matches. The CDR3 loop reads CASSPGTGRSEAFF. The CDR3 DNA reads as TGTGCCAGCAGTCCAGGGACAGGGAGGTCTGAAGCTTTCTTT.

CDR3 DNA sequence: TGCGCCAGCAGTCTTCAGGGTTCCGGGGAGCTGTTTTTT. This sequence encodes CASSLQGSGELFF. V and J are TRBV10-2 and TRBJ2-2, with D tentatively TRBD1 (5 bases). The CDR3 extends over 13 amino acids. V was clipped by 5 bases and J by 6 bases, with 10 bases between them. Germline lookup yields CDR1 WSHSY and CDR2 SAAADI.

This clone was seen just once. The chain employs TRBV9 and TRBJ2-3; TRBD2 matches at 8 bases. This CDR3 is built from 15 residues. Germline V CDR1 and CDR2: SGDLS, YYNGEE. Trimming removed 2 bases from V and 2 bases from J; junction bases left unmatched: 4. CDR3 DNA: TGTGCCAGCAGCGTCGGCGGGAGGCCCACAGATACGCAGTATTTT. Translating gives CASSVGGRPTDTQYF.

The chain has TRBV5-1 and TRBJ1-5; a weak D match, TRBD1 (5 bases). Per germline, CDR1 SGHRS and CDR2 YFSETQ. Trimming removed 0 bases from V and 11 bases from J, with 12 bases in between. CDR3 length equals 13 residues. Written as DNA, the CDR3 is TGCGCCAGCAGCTTGGCCTCAGGGAATGCCCAGCATTTT. It specifies CASSLASGNAQHF.

This clone was seen more than once but under ten times. The chain carries TRBV6-1 and TRBJ2-1; TRBD2 matches at 7 bases. Unmatched junction bases numbered 8, after V lost 9 bases and J lost 3 bases. Germline CDR1 and CDR2: MNHNS and SASEGT. This CDR3 region has 14 residues. Here the CDR3 DNA reads TGTGCCAGTCGGGGGGAGGGCCGCTACAATGAGCAGTTCTTC. It translates to CASRGEGRYNEQFF.

V gene TRBV11-2 combines with J gene TRBJ1-5, with D perhaps TRBD1 (5 bases). The V gene's germline CDR1 is SGHAT and CDR2 FQNNGV. V was clipped by 5 bases and J by 6 bases, with 14 bases between them. The CDR3 consists of 14 residues. For the CDR3, the DNA is TGTGCCAGCAGCCTCCGGGAGGGGAGTCAGCCCCAGCATTTT. Residues: CASSLREGSQPQHF.

V gene TRBV30 combines with J gene TRBJ2-1; TRBD2 agrees at 10 bases. Germline assignment: CDR1 GTSNPN and CDR2 SVGIG (reference sequence). After removal of 0 bases from V and 2 bases from J, the junction contained 4 bases not matched to a gene. This CDR3 has 16 amino acids. The CDR3 DNA sequence: TGTGCCTGGAGTGTATGGAGCGGGAGGGCCTACAATGAGCAGTTCTTC. It encodes CAWSVWSGRAYNEQFF.

J is TRBJ1-5 and V is TRBV15; D call uncertain. The ends were cut back, 0 bases at V and 0 bases at J, with 6 bases in the middle. Germline V lookup: CDR1 LNHNV, CDR2 YYDKDF (reference sequence). The CDR3 covers 15 residues. DNA of the CDR3: TGTGCCACCAGCAGAGAACAGAATAGCAATCAGCCCCAGCATTTT. It codes for CATSREQNSNQPQHF.

V is TRBV27 and J is TRBJ2-7; 11 nucleotides align to TRBD1. Germline CDR1 reads MNHEY; CDR2 reads SMNVEV (reference sequence). The junction had 2 bases not matched to a gene; V was cut back by 5 bases and J by 2 bases. This CDR3 comprises 14 residues. CDR3 in amino acids: CASSQGQGAYEQYF. The CDR3 bases are TGTGCCAGCAGTCAGGGACAGGGGGCCTACGAGCAGTACTTC.

V and J are TRBV5-4 and TRBJ2-3, with D possibly TRBD2 on 6 matching bases. The V gene's germline CDR1 is SGHNT and CDR2 YYREEE (reference sequence). The V and J ends lost 4 bases and 6 bases respectively, with 15 bases between them. The CDR3 sequence is 14 residues long. CDR3 coding DNA: TGTGCCAGCAGCGTGACTAGTATGGGGGATACGCAGTATTTT. Protein product: CASSVTSMGDTQYF.